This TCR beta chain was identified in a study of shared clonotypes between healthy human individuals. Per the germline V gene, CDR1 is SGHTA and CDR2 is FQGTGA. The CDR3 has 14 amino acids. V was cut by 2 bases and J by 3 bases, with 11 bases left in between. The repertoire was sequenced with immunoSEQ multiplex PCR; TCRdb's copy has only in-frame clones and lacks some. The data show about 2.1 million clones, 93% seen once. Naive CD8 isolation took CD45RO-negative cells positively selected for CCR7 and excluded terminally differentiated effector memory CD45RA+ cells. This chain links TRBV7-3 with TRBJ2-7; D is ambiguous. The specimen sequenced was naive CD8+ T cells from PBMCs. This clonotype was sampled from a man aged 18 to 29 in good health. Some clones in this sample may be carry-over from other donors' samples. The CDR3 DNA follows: TGTGCCAGCAGCTTATTAGGTCGGAGCTACGAGCAGTACTTC. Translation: CASSLLGRSYEQYF.